Detailed here is one TCR beta chain. Its antigen is currently not known. It has no much larger one-base neighbor in the sample; base qualities were not kept. Its CDR3 holds 14 amino acids, cysteine through phenylalanine. Solely the CDR3 DNA is kept, with 42 bases framed from the first base. Trimming accounts for 4 bases at V and 5 bases at J, while the number of junction bases matched to no gene is 8. CDR1 and CDR2, looked up from the germline V gene, are SQVTM and ANQGSEA. High-throughput TCR beta sequencing profiled peripheral blood CD8+ and CD4+ T cells from healthy donors, Susac syndrome patients and multiple sclerosis patients. Recently defined diagnostic criteria for definite or probable disease were met by the Susac syndrome patients. Bulk CD8+ and CD4+ T cells were purified magnetically by negative isolation, whereas CD8+ TEMRA cells were enriched by FACS. Blood was drawn into EDTA tubes, processed within 24 hours, and PBMCs were isolated by density gradient centrifugation. PBMCs intended for TCR sequencing were frozen in liquid nitrogen and were later thawed in a 37 degrees C water bath. Purity of sorted or isolated CD4+, CD8+ and CD8+ TEMRA cells was at least 90%.

RNA was extracted with the RNeasy kit and roughly 0.5 to 1 ug was reverse transcribed using random hexamers. TCR beta CDR3 regions were amplified with the immunoSEQ multiplex PCR assay covering 54 Vbeta and 13 Jbeta segments. PCR amplification bias was corrected using a synthetic template baseline for primer optimization and computational correction. In the authors' own workflow: Reads were annotated to V, D and J genes according to IMGT and were analyzed with immunoSEQ Analyzer, with only productive sequences retained. Clonality was computed as one minus Shannon entropy normalized by log2 of the number of productive unique sequences. For each patient and control, public and private clones were evaluated among the 100 most prevalent clones. Susac-specific clones were defined as absent from healthy and MS cohorts, 1052 published viral clones and other ImmuneACCESS disease sequences. TCRdb cleaned the public reads at Q25 with fastp, built clones with MiXCR and kept in-frame beta chains. Rows merge per CDR3 protein into single entries with the most common DNA and genes. TCRdb's processing, not the study's, gives the V and J calls here. The sample includes more than 150,000 distinct CDR3 sequences, with approximately 95% observed a single time. Around 0.15% of the sample goes to the ten largest clones.

This record comes from a study of CD8 T cells in Susac syndrome (dated by TCRdb to between 2018 and 2021). Notes on the research overall: Of the Susac syndrome patients who were sequenced, six had clinically active disease and roughly eight were in clinical remission. Susac syndrome patients were therapy-naive, on corticosteroids (some also receiving IVIg), or on IVIg alone at blood withdrawal. The study used repertoire sequencing to test whether antigen drove CD8+ T cell activation and differentiation in Susac syndrome.

What the study reported, not specific to this receptor: The number of individuals in the TCR sequencing and HLA analysis was acknowledged as relatively small. In patients with Susac syndrome, the CD4+ T cell repertoire showed no detectable clonal expansion.

Input material: CD4+ T cells from PBMCs. The chain is made from TRBV29-1 and TRBJ2-1; TRBD2 agrees with 7 junctional bases. This receptor was obtained from a human donor with Susac syndrome. For the CDR3, the sequence is CSVGSVGGDNEQFF. The DNA reads TGCAGCGTTGGGTCCGTTGGGGGGGACAATGAGCAGTTCTTC.